The 10 T cell receptor beta chains given below trace back to one sample, sequenced in a study of T cell responses to AZD1222 COVID-19 vaccine. Assay: immunoSEQ multiplex PCR; the TCRdb copy retains only in-frame clones and omits some. The table lists approximately 120,000 clones, approximately 90% of them singletons. The sample consisted of peripheral blood, taken 28 days after the second AZD1222 dose. These receptors were obtained from an adult who received the AZD1222 COVID-19 vaccine.

This chain connects TRBV29-1 to TRBJ1-2; D not certain. Between the trimmed V and J ends, which lost 7 bases and 8 bases, there was a span of 11 bases. This CDR3 spans 10 amino acids. Germline V gene data show CDR1 as SQVTM and CDR2 as ANQGSEA. CDR3 loop: CSASEAGYTF. Here the CDR3 DNA reads TGCAGCGCTTCGGAGGCCGGCTACACCTTC.

The chain links TRBV6-5 to TRBJ1-4, with a possible D match to TRBD1 (6 bases). The CDR3 consists of 14 residues. Germline V gene data show CDR1 as MNHEY and CDR2 as SVGAGI. V lost 2 bases, J lost 3 bases, and 7 bases lay in between. This CDR3 is CASSYGGSNEKLFF. As DNA, the CDR3 is TGTGCCAGCAGTTACGGGGGCTCTAATGAAAAACTGTTTTTT.

V is TRBV4-3 and J is TRBJ1-2; 10 nucleotides line up with TRBD1. V gave up 3 bases and J gave up 3 bases; unmatched junction bases: 7. CDR1 LGHNA and CDR2 YSLEER come from the germline V gene. The CDR3 is made up of 16 amino acids. The CDR3 protein is CASSHEGQGSYYGYTF. The CDR3, as DNA: TGCGCCAGCAGCCACGAGGGACAGGGGAGCTACTATGGCTACACCTTC.

The chain joins TRBV3-1 (or the pseudogene TRBV3-2) to TRBJ1-2, with D hard to call. Trimming took off 5 bases at V and 8 bases at J, with 15 bases between the two ends. This CDR3 comprises 13 residues. Germline V gene lookup returns CDR1 LGHDT and CDR2 YNNKEL (reference sequence). The CDR3 here is CASSSLGSRGYTF. For the CDR3, the DNA is TGTGCCAGCAGCTCCCTCGGGAGCCGGGGCTACACCTTC.

The chain uses TRBV18 and TRBJ2-3; perhaps D is TRBD1 or TRBD2 (5 bases each). Trimming removed 2 bases from V and 1 base from J, with 16 bases in between. This CDR3 has 17 amino acids. From germline, CDR1 is KGHSH and CDR2 LQKENI. For the CDR3, the DNA is TGTGCCAGCTCACCAGGGGCCACTAGTGGGGGCACAGATACGCAGTATTTT. Protein product: CASSPGATSGGTDTQYF.

The gene calls are TRBV7-2 and TRBJ1-2; 8 positions match TRBD1. The CDR3 length is 14 residues. J was trimmed by 4 bases and V by 4 bases; bases with no gene match: 5. The V gene's germline CDR1 is SGHTA and CDR2 FQGNSA. In nucleotides, the CDR3 is TGTGCCAGCAGCTGGGCCCAGGGGGCCTATGGCTACACCTTC. Translation: CASSWAQGAYGYTF. Full variable domain (remainder filled in from reference TRBV7-2 and TRBJ1-2): GAGVSQSPSNKVTEKGKDVELRCDPISGHTALYWYRQSLGQGLEFLIYFQGNSAPDKSGLPSDRFSAERTGGSVSTLTIQRTQQEDSAVYLCASSWAQGAYGYTFGSGTRLTVV.

The genes are TRBV4-1 and TRBJ1-2; D is undetermined. Trimming stripped 4 bases from V and 8 bases from J, with 17 bases between. This CDR3 comprises 14 residues. From germline, CDR1 is MGHRA and CDR2 YSYEKL. The CDR3 loop reads CASSRDGFVRGYTF. The CDR3 nucleotides read TGCGCCAGCAGCCGCGACGGATTCGTAAGAGGCTACACCTTC.

The chain uses TRBV2 and TRBJ1-2, with D uncertain. Between the trimmed V and J ends, which lost 4 bases and 6 bases, there was a span of 9 bases. CDR1 and CDR2 (germline): SNHLY, FYNNEI. This CDR3 contains 12 residues. The CDR3 DNA is TGTGCCAGCAGTGCCGAGGCTGATGGCTACACCTTC. Amino acid sequence: CASSAEADGYTF.

This chain links TRBV4-1 with TRBJ1-5, with 10 bases that match TRBD1. V trimming: 2 bases; J trimming: 4 bases; junction bases outside the gene matches: 5. Germline CDR1 MGHRA, CDR2 YSYEKL. The CDR3 runs 16 residues. Here the CDR3 reads CASSQPEDRGNQPQHF. The CDR3 DNA is TGCGCCAGCAGCCAACCCGAGGACAGGGGGAATCAGCCCCAGCATTTT.

The chain has TRBV27 and TRBJ1-1; TRBD1 aligns across 9 bases. V trimming: 5 bases; J trimming: 4 bases; junction bases outside the gene matches: 8. CDR3 length equals 15 residues. Germline assignment: CDR1 MNHEY and CDR2 SMNVEV (reference sequence). The DNA for the CDR3 is TGTGCCAGCAGTCCACGGACAGGGGCGGTCACTGAAGCTTTCTTT. Amino acids: CASSPRTGAVTEAFF.